Listed here are 5 T cell receptor beta chains from one sample, sequenced in a study of blood T cell repertoires in COVID-19. Profiled with immunoSEQ multiplex PCR; TCRdb holds only in-frame clones, not every one. The data show 60,000 or so clones, more than 70% seen once. Sequencing was performed on peripheral blood. Receptors originate from a man aged 55 to 69 with active or convalescent COVID-19.

The chain employs TRBV19 and TRBJ2-1; 9 bases map to TRBD2. V trimming: 6 bases; J trimming: 3 bases; junction bases outside the gene matches: 6. The CDR3 totals 15 residues. CDR1 is LNHDA and CDR2 is SQIVND in the germline V gene (reference sequence). The CDR3 region has the DNA TGTGCCAGTAGGGGAGCGGGGGGAAACTACAATGAGCAGTTCTTC. Protein sequence: CASRGAGGNYNEQFF.

This clone was found a few times. The V call is TRBV29-1, the J call TRBJ1-2; possible D gene TRBD1, 6 bases. The CDR3 is 15 amino acids. The V gene's germline CDR1 is SQVTM and CDR2 ANQGSEA. The ends were cut back, 6 bases at V and 0 bases at J, with 17 bases in the middle. Written as DNA, the CDR3 is TGCAGCGTCCTCCCGCGGGGGGCCCCTAACTATGGCTACACCTTC. Protein sequence: CSVLPRGAPNYGYTF.

The chain links TRBV5-4 to TRBJ1-5; the match to TRBD1 covers 8 bases. The germline V gene encodes CDR1 SGHNT and CDR2 YYREEE (reference sequence). The V gene end was trimmed by 0 bases and the J gene end by 4 bases; junction bases not matched to a gene: 3. The CDR3 has 15 residues. CDR3 region: CASSLGTGWNQPQHF. CDR3 DNA: TGTGCCAGCAGCTTGGGGACAGGGTGGAATCAGCCCCAGCATTTT.

The rearrangement links TRBV5-1 to TRBJ2-7; 10 bases are a match to TRBD1. The V gene's germline CDR1 is SGHRS and CDR2 YFSETQ. V shed 0 bases and J 3 bases; nucleotides not matched to a gene: 3. This CDR3 has 15 amino acids. Here the CDR3 DNA reads TGCGCCAGCAGCTTGGGACAGGGGGCGGTCTACGAGCAGTACTTC. It codes for CASSLGQGAVYEQYF.

The genes are TRBV10-3 and TRBJ2-5; D is possibly TRBD2 (5 bases). The CDR3 sequence is 14 residues long. The V gene lost 0 bases and the J gene lost 3 bases, with 8 bases spanning the gap. Germline CDR1 reads ENHRY; CDR2 reads SYGVKD. CDR3 amino acids: CAISESASKETQYF. CDR3 sequence (DNA): TGTGCCATCAGTGAGTCGGCTAGCAAAGAGACCCAGTACTTC.